A selection of T cell receptor beta chains follows, all from one sample in a study of cytotoxic CD8 clonotypes in ibrutinib-treated CLL. Profiled with immunoSEQ multiplex PCR; TCRdb holds only in-frame clones, not every one. The table shows 200,000 or so clones, with more than 65% occurring only once. This specimen consisted of PBMCs, obtained after 12 months of ibrutinib treatment. These TCRs come from a human donor with chronic lymphocytic leukemia. The CDR3 runs from the conserved cysteine through the conserved F or W. A D gene is named only where the DNA matches it firmly. Only part of the rows carry a size: once, few, many, or a class if the clone is expanded.

DNA: TGTGCCACCGGGACAGTTGACACTGAAGCTTTCTTT
CDR3: CATGTVDTEAFF
J: TRBJ1-1
D: TRBD1
V: TRBV10-3
size: -

DNA: TGTGCCTGGAGTGTACTGGGATTTTGGGAGCAGTACTTC
CDR3: CAWSVLGFWEQYF
J: TRBJ2-7
D: -
V: TRBV30
size: -

DNA: TGCGCCAGCAGCTTTTCAGGGGGGCCAGATACGCAGTATTTT
CDR3: CASSFSGGPDTQYF
J: TRBJ2-3
D: -
V: TRBV5-1
size: few

DNA: TGTGCTTTAGGAGGGAGCTCCTATAATTCACCCCTCCACTTT
CDR3: CALGGSSYNSPLHF
J: TRBJ1-6
D: -
V: TRBV30
size: few

DNA: TGTGCCAGCAGCGAGACAGCTAACTATGGCTACACCTTC
CDR3: CASSETANYGYTF
J: TRBJ1-2
D: -
V: TRBV9
size: -

DNA: TGTGCCAGCAGCTTAAGCAGGGTGTACAATCAGCCCCAGCATTTT
CDR3: CASSLSRVYNQPQHF
J: TRBJ1-5
D: -
V: TRBV7-2
size: few

DNA: TGTGCCAGCAGTTTCCGGGACAGGGGAAGCACTGAAGCTTTCTTT
CDR3: CASSFRDRGSTEAFF
J: TRBJ1-1
D: TRBD1
V: TRBV7-8
size: few

DNA: TGTGCCAGCAGTGAAGCGCTCGGTGCAGGGTACTACGAGCAGTACTTC
CDR3: CASSEALGAGYYEQYF
J: TRBJ2-7
D: -
V: TRBV6-1
size: -

DNA: TGTGCCTGGAGTCCAGGGCGGAGTGAAGCTTTCTTT
CDR3: CAWSPGRSEAFF
J: TRBJ1-1
D: -
V: TRBV30
size: -

DNA: TGTGCCAGCTCACCACGCACCTCCACCGGGGAGCTGTTTTTT
CDR3: CASSPRTSTGELFF
J: TRBJ2-2
D: -
V: TRBV18
size: -

DNA: TGCGCCAGCAGCAGGGGGTACCAGGGGCGGACTGAAGCTTTCTTT
CDR3: CASSRGYQGRTEAFF
J: TRBJ1-1
D: -
V: TRBV5-1
size: -

DNA: TGTGCCAGCAGCTTAGCTTTAGCTTTTAGCTCCTACAATGAGCAGTTCTTC
CDR3: CASSLALAFSSYNEQFF
J: TRBJ2-1
D: -
V: TRBV11-2
size: -

DNA: TGTGCCAGCAGCGTCGTCCAGGGGGTAAGGGAGCAGTACTTC
CDR3: CASSVVQGVREQYF
J: TRBJ2-7
D: TRBD1
V: TRBV7-2
size: few

DNA: TGCAGCGCCGAAGGGCACAATGAGCAGTTCTTC
CDR3: CSAEGHNEQFF
J: TRBJ2-1
D: -
V: TRBV29-1
size: -

DNA: TGTGCCAGCAGCAACACCGGGGAGCTGTTTTTT
CDR3: CASSNTGELFF
J: TRBJ2-2
D: -
V: TRBV7-9
size: -

DNA: TGTGCCAGCAGGGGGGACGGGACCTATGGCTACACCTTC
CDR3: CASRGDGTYGYTF
J: TRBJ1-2
D: -
V: TRBV2
size: -

DNA: TGTGCCTGCCAGCGTTTGGCGGGGTGGATCCACGAGCAGTACTTC
CDR3: CACQRLAGWIHEQYF
J: TRBJ2-7
D: -
V: TRBV2
size: -

DNA: TGTGCCAGCTACCGAGGGACAGGGGACACCGGGGAGCTGTTTTTT
CDR3: CASYRGTGDTGELFF
J: TRBJ2-2
D: TRBD1
V: TRBV18
size: -

DNA: TGTGCCACCAGCAGAGAGGGACTTGTCAGGCACGAGCAGTACTTC
CDR3: CATSREGLVRHEQYF
J: TRBJ2-7
D: -
V: TRBV15
size: -

DNA: TGCAGCGTTGATAAGGGGCAAAGCATTGGATTCACAGATACGCAGTATTTT
CDR3: CSVDKGQSIGFTDTQYF
J: TRBJ2-3
D: -
V: TRBV29-1
size: -

DNA: TGTGCCAGCAGCTATTGGACAGCTCAGAACACTGAAGCTTTCTTT
CDR3: CASSYWTAQNTEAFF
J: TRBJ1-1
D: -
V: TRBV7-9
size: -

DNA: TGTGCCAGCAGCCCGACAGGGTTTGGCTACACCTTC
CDR3: CASSPTGFGYTF
J: TRBJ1-2
D: TRBD1
V: TRBV7-2
size: -

DNA: TGCGCCAGCAGTGGGGGGGGGACCAACACTGAAGCTTTCTTT
CDR3: CASSGGGTNTEAFF
J: TRBJ1-1
D: -
V: TRBV10-1
size: -

DNA: TGTGCCAGCTCACGTAGCGGAACAGGGCAAGGCTACACCTTC
CDR3: CASSRSGTGQGYTF
J: TRBJ1-2
D: -
V: TRBV18
size: once

DNA: TGTGCCAGCAGCCCGGGACAGGGAACCGACAATCAGCCCCAGCATTTT
CDR3: CASSPGQGTDNQPQHF
J: TRBJ1-5
D: TRBD1
V: TRBV7-9
size: -

DNA: TGCGCCAGCAGCCCGAGAAGGGGGTCGCGCGAGCAGTACTTC
CDR3: CASSPRRGSREQYF
J: TRBJ2-7
D: -
V: TRBV5-1
size: -

DNA: TGTGCCAGCAGCGTTACTAGCGGGGAGTCGCAGTATTTT
CDR3: CASSVTSGESQYF
J: TRBJ2-3
D: TRBD2
V: TRBV9
size: -

DNA: TGTGCCAGCTCACCAACGCGGGATTCAAATGAAAAACTGTTTTTT
CDR3: CASSPTRDSNEKLFF
J: TRBJ1-4
D: -
V: TRBV18
size: -

DNA: TGTGCCAGCAACCGACAGGAGCACAATGAGCAGTTCTTC
CDR3: CASNRQEHNEQFF
J: TRBJ2-1
D: -
V: TRBV2
size: -

DNA: TGTGCCAGCTCACCGCGACGGAACTCGAACACTGAAGCTTTCTTT
CDR3: CASSPRRNSNTEAFF
J: TRBJ1-1
D: -
V: TRBV18
size: -

DNA: TGTGCCAGCAGCTTATCGCGAGGGGGGTTTCGTGATAACTATGGCTACACCTTC
CDR3: CASSLSRGGFRDNYGYTF
J: TRBJ1-2
D: -
V: TRBV11-2
size: -

DNA: TGTGCCTGGGAACCGGGACAGTCTGGAAACACCATATATTTT
CDR3: CAWEPGQSGNTIYF
J: TRBJ1-3
D: TRBD1
V: TRBV30
size: -

DNA: TGTGCCAGCAGCGTAGGAGGGGCAACTAATGAAAAACTGTTTTTT
CDR3: CASSVGGATNEKLFF
J: TRBJ1-4
D: -
V: TRBV9
size: -

DNA: TGTGCCAGCAGCCCCCTCCCCCCAGCGGGAGGTGCCGAGCAGTACTTC
CDR3: CASSPLPPAGGAEQYF
J: TRBJ2-7
D: TRBD2
V: TRBV7-3
size: -

DNA: TGTGCCAGTAGTCCCTTACAGGGGGCGGGCTACACCTTC
CDR3: CASSPLQGAGYTF
J: TRBJ1-2
D: TRBD1
V: TRBV19
size: -

DNA: TGTGCCAGCAAGAGGACAACAAACGGGGGCTACACCTTC
CDR3: CASKRTTNGGYTF
J: TRBJ1-2
D: -
V: TRBV13
size: few

DNA: TGTGCCAGCAGCCCTGACAGGGTCAACGAGCAGTACTTC
CDR3: CASSPDRVNEQYF
J: TRBJ2-7
D: TRBD1
V: TRBV7-2
size: -

DNA: TGTGCCAGCAGCCTGGGGGGCTCTGAAGCTTTCTTT
CDR3: CASSLGGSEAFF
J: TRBJ1-1
D: -
V: TRBV7-6
size: -

DNA: TGTGCCAGCAGTTTATGGACAGGCCAGGACACCATATATTTT
CDR3: CASSLWTGQDTIYF
J: TRBJ1-3
D: TRBD1
V: TRBV6-5
size: -

DNA: TGTGCCAGCAGCTTAGTACAGGGGCTTCCCAATGAGCAGTTCTTC
CDR3: CASSLVQGLPNEQFF
J: TRBJ2-1
D: TRBD1
V: TRBV11-2
size: -

DNA: TGTGCCAGCAGCTTAACAGGGGGCGCAGATACGCAGTATTTT
CDR3: CASSLTGGADTQYF
J: TRBJ2-3
D: TRBD1
V: TRBV7-9
size: -

DNA: TGTGCCAGCAGACGCTATGACGTCGGCGAGCAGTGCTTC
CDR3: CASRRYDVGEQCF
J: TRBJ2-7
D: -
V: TRBV6-6
size: -

DNA: TGTGCCTGGAGTTTAGGGGTGTGGCACGAGCAGTACTTC
CDR3: CAWSLGVWHEQYF
J: TRBJ2-7
D: -
V: TRBV30
size: -

DNA: TGTGCCAGCAGTGAACACAACGGGAGGGGTTACGAGCAGTACTTC
CDR3: CASSEHNGRGYEQYF
J: TRBJ2-7
D: TRBD2
V: TRBV2
size: -

DNA: TGCGCCAGCAGTGAGTCTGGCAGGGGGGGAAAACTGTTTTTT
CDR3: CASSESGRGGKLFF
J: TRBJ1-4
D: TRBD1
V: TRBV10-2
size: once

DNA: TGTGCCCGCGGGACAGGGAATGCACCCCTCCACTTT
CDR3: CARGTGNAPLHF
J: TRBJ1-6
D: TRBD1
V: TRBV30
size: few

DNA: TGTGCCGGGAGGGGGCTGGGGGAAAAACTGTTTTTT
CDR3: CAGRGLGEKLFF
J: TRBJ1-4
D: TRBD1
V: TRBV30
size: -

DNA: TGTGCCACCCGACAAGAGACGTACCAAGAGACCCAGTACTTC
CDR3: CATRQETYQETQYF
J: TRBJ2-5
D: -
V: TRBV10-3
size: -

DNA: TGTGCCTGGAGTCAAGGGTCCGGGGGTGAAAAACTGTTTTTT
CDR3: CAWSQGSGGEKLFF
J: TRBJ1-4
D: -
V: TRBV30
size: once

DNA: TGTGCCAGTCGGACAGGGAATGATTCACCCCTCCACTTT
CDR3: CASRTGNDSPLHF
J: TRBJ1-6
D: TRBD1
V: TRBV6-5
size: many